These T cell receptor beta chains were read from a single sample in a study of T-cell memory formation after mild COVID-19. A single record per CDR3 protein comes from TCRdb applying MiXCR to the 5' RACE reads. The sample holds a few hundred thousand distinct CDR3 sequences, approximately 19% seen once. The sample taken for sequencing was PBMCs or a T cell subset sorted from them (not recorded which). These receptors all come from a young man who had mild COVID-19 (a few samples of this study predate the infection). Cell type and time point are not known. Each CDR3 is given with its conserved first and last residue. D genes are given only for firm matches.

J gene: TRBJ2-1
V gene: TRBV12-3/TRBV12-4
D gene: -
CDR3 protein: CASSLVGGINEQFF

J gene: TRBJ2-5
V gene: TRBV15
D gene: -
CDR3 protein: CATSRQGFEETQYF

J gene: TRBJ2-3
V gene: TRBV29-1
D gene: TRBD1
CDR3 protein: CSVVSGGHTDTQYF

J gene: TRBJ1-5
V gene: TRBV6-5
D gene: TRBD1
CDR3 protein: CASRPGTGSYSNQPQHF

J gene: TRBJ2-5
V gene: TRBV3-1
D gene: -
CDR3 protein: CASSQDRRATQYF

J gene: TRBJ2-7
V gene: TRBV5-1
D gene: -
CDR3 protein: CAGLYEQYF

J gene: TRBJ2-1
V gene: TRBV5-1
D gene: -
CDR3 protein: CASSPTSPNYNEQFF

J gene: TRBJ1-2
V gene: TRBV7-6
D gene: -
CDR3 protein: CASSPMSGSYGYTF

J gene: -
V gene: TRBV20-1
D gene: TRBD1
CDR3 protein: CSARDPGTGDAETQYF

J gene: TRBJ2-7
V gene: TRBV7-9
D gene: -
CDR3 protein: CAWRGLRGSEQYF

J gene: TRBJ1-1
V gene: TRBV9
D gene: -
CDR3 protein: CASSPREGQHTEAFF

J gene: TRBJ2-2
V gene: TRBV28
D gene: -
CDR3 protein: CASSGQPNGELFF

J gene: TRBJ2-7
V gene: TRBV4-3
D gene: TRBD2
CDR3 protein: CASSSFSGAVYEQYF

J gene: TRBJ2-7
V gene: TRBV6-1
D gene: TRBD2
CDR3 protein: CASSEGPSGIYEQYF

J gene: TRBJ1-6
V gene: TRBV14
D gene: TRBD1
CDR3 protein: CASSEGQGGGSPLHF

J gene: TRBJ2-3
V gene: TRBV4-3
D gene: TRBD1
CDR3 protein: CASSQETGSTDTQYF

J gene: TRBJ1-1
V gene: TRBV9
D gene: -
CDR3 protein: CASSVAGFTEAFF

J gene: TRBJ2-6
V gene: TRBV28
D gene: -
CDR3 protein: CASKGGNSGANVLTF

J gene: TRBJ2-7
V gene: TRBV5-4
D gene: -
CDR3 protein: CASSLLGETYEQYF

J gene: TRBJ1-2
V gene: TRBV7-2
D gene: -
CDR3 protein: CASGRDGYTF

J gene: TRBJ2-5
V gene: TRBV20-1
D gene: -
CDR3 protein: CSASPRVRETQYF

J gene: TRBJ2-2
V gene: TRBV4-3
D gene: -
CDR3 protein: CASSQNQGYGNTGELFF

J gene: TRBJ2-3
V gene: TRBV12-3/TRBV12-4
D gene: -
CDR3 protein: CASSFQGFTDTQYF

J gene: TRBJ1-6
V gene: TRBV7-2
D gene: -
CDR3 protein: CASSLFVGPLHF

J gene: TRBJ2-2
V gene: TRBV7-9
D gene: -
CDR3 protein: CAADSEAGSGELFF

J gene: TRBJ1-5
V gene: TRBV7-3
D gene: -
CDR3 protein: CASSLTGDSNQPQHF

J gene: TRBJ1-6
V gene: TRBV5-1
D gene: -
CDR3 protein: CASSSRTSAYNSPLHF

J gene: TRBJ2-7
V gene: TRBV7-2
D gene: TRBD2
CDR3 protein: CASSPDRLAGGREQYF

J gene: TRBJ1-2
V gene: TRBV11-2
D gene: -
CDR3 protein: CASSQPRGVTNYGYTF

J gene: TRBJ2-1
V gene: TRBV27
D gene: -
CDR3 protein: CASSLSAGDTYNEQFF

J gene: TRBJ2-7
V gene: TRBV4-2
D gene: -
CDR3 protein: CASSQVGSPSYEQYF

J gene: TRBJ1-6
V gene: TRBV20-1
D gene: TRBD1
CDR3 protein: CSARDRAQGARPYNSPLHF

J gene: TRBJ2-3
V gene: TRBV5-1
D gene: TRBD2
CDR3 protein: CASSSFSLAATDTQYF

J gene: TRBJ2-1
V gene: TRBV25-1
D gene: TRBD1
CDR3 protein: CASSGAGGSYNEQFF

J gene: TRBJ2-2
V gene: TRBV14
D gene: -
CDR3 protein: CASSQNQISTGELFF

J gene: TRBJ1-1
V gene: TRBV6-5
D gene: -
CDR3 protein: CASSYVANTEAFF

J gene: TRBJ1-1
V gene: TRBV15
D gene: TRBD1
CDR3 protein: CATSNGQGSTEAFF

J gene: TRBJ1-6
V gene: TRBV5-1
D gene: TRBD1
CDR3 protein: CASSLESPGQGIRGLYNSPLQF

J gene: TRBJ1-5
V gene: TRBV6-4
D gene: -
CDR3 protein: CASSDSGVGQPQHF

J gene: TRBJ2-3
V gene: TRBV6-2/TRBV6-3
D gene: -
CDR3 protein: CASSSPVPYTDTQYF

J gene: TRBJ2-2
V gene: TRBV29-1
D gene: -
CDR3 protein: CSVDPRSTGELFF

J gene: TRBJ2-3
V gene: TRBV9
D gene: TRBD2
CDR3 protein: CASSWTSGSDTQYF

J gene: TRBJ2-2
V gene: TRBV7-9
D gene: -
CDR3 protein: CAGLSGRNTGELFF

J gene: TRBJ1-1
V gene: TRBV12-3/TRBV12-4
D gene: -
CDR3 protein: CASSFPGGGEAFF

J gene: TRBJ1-2
V gene: TRBV11-2
D gene: TRBD1
CDR3 protein: CASRVTTGGYGYTF

J gene: TRBJ2-2
V gene: TRBV30
D gene: -
CDR3 protein: CAWSVVQGGGELFF

J gene: TRBJ2-1
V gene: TRBV11-3
D gene: TRBD2
CDR3 protein: CASSPAGVNEQFF

J gene: TRBJ2-1
V gene: TRBV12-5
D gene: -
CDR3 protein: CASGEARVGPYNEQFF

J gene: TRBJ1-1
V gene: TRBV7-9
D gene: -
CDR3 protein: CASSLVSWGTTEAFF

J gene: TRBJ2-6
V gene: TRBV7-9
D gene: -
CDR3 protein: CASSLAQGPSSGANVLTF

J gene: TRBJ2-1
V gene: TRBV7-3
D gene: -
CDR3 protein: CASSVSGYSYNEQFF

J gene: TRBJ1-1
V gene: TRBV5-1
D gene: -
CDR3 protein: CASSGDGQNTEAFF

J gene: TRBJ2-7
V gene: TRBV18
D gene: -
CDR3 protein: CASSPALSSYEQYF